This T cell receptor (beta chain) stems from a study of T cells in Graves' hyperthyroidism and ophthalmopathy. Exclusion followed for patients with uncontrolled infection, other autoimmune disease, pregnancy or lactation. Per germline, CDR1 SQVTM and CDR2 ANQGSEA. CDR3 length: 12 residues. V was pared by 0 bases and J by 7 bases, with 9 bases between. TCR beta CDR3 regions were amplified from RNA. Primed by the HTBI set, a first-round RT-PCR was run on the TCR CDR3. TCRdb itself ran the multiplex PCR reads through MiXCR, one entry per CDR3 protein. Counted here are about 350,000 distinct CDR3 sequences, over 11% occurring once; the ten biggest clones make up approximately 25%.

This sequence was found in a woman in her twenties or thirties with Graves' hyperthyroidism. Sequenced sample: blood. This chain links TRBV29-1 with TRBJ1-1, with D tentatively TRBD1 (5 bases). CDR3 protein: CSVEDSGSEAFF. The CDR3 DNA reads as TGCAGCGTTGAAGATTCAGGGAGTGAAGCTTTCTTT.